Each of the 24 T cell receptor beta chains below was sequenced from the same sample in a study of graft-versus-host responses after intestinal transplantation. Generated by immunoSEQ multiplex PCR, the TCRdb table keeps only in-frame clones and is missing some. Of around 90,000 clones in the sample, 80% to 95% were seen once. These receptors' antigens are unknown. Sequenced material: unstimulated CD8+ T cells sorted from spleen or lymph node cells, taken before transplant. These receptors all stem from a human donor who was the organ donor for an intestinal transplant.

The J gene is TRBJ2-7, the V gene TRBV11-1, with 12 bases aligning to TRBD2. Germline values: CDR1 SGHAT, CDR2 FQDESV (reference sequence). The CDR3 is made up of 16 amino acids. Trimming removed 8 bases from V and 2 bases from J; junction bases left unmatched: 10. The chain's CDR3 is CASSPGLAGIPYEQYF. The CDR3 DNA follows: TGTGCCAGCTCCCCGGGACTAGCGGGTATACCCTACGAGCAGTACTTC.

This sequence joins TRBV4-1 and TRBJ1-2; no clear D gene. The CDR3 has 15 residues. V was cut by 4 bases and J by 7 bases, with 19 bases left in between. Germline CDR1 MGHRA, CDR2 YSYEKL. CDR3 nucleotide sequence: TGCGCCAGCAGCCCGCCGTCGGGAAACCTCGCTGGCTACACCTTC. Its translation is CASSPPSGNLAGYTF.

The rearrangement joins TRBV27 to TRBJ2-7; the match to TRBD2 covers 12 bases. V was clipped by 4 bases and J by 4 bases; unmatched bases: 8. The CDR3 totals 16 residues. Germline CDR1 and CDR2: MNHEY and SMNVEV (reference sequence). This CDR3 is CASSSPPGLAGYEQYF. CDR3 nucleotide sequence: TGTGCCAGCAGTTCGCCACCGGGACTAGCGGGTTACGAGCAGTACTTC.

V usage is TRBV29-1 and J usage is TRBJ2-7; D not resolved. Per the germline V gene, CDR1 is SQVTM and CDR2 is ANQGSEA. There are 13 residues in the CDR3. Trimming took 1 base from V and 5 from J, leaving 12 bases between them. CDR3 sequence (DNA): TGCAGCGTTGAAGGCCAGTGGAGCGACGAGCAGTACTTC. Residues: CSVEGQWSDEQYF.

This sequence joins TRBV15 and TRBJ2-5; D is possibly TRBD1 (5 bases). Trimming left V 1 base short and J 5 bases short, with 17 bases between. CDR1 is LNHNV and CDR2 is YYDKDF in the germline V gene (reference sequence). CDR3 length equals 16 residues. DNA for the CDR3: TGTGCCACCAGCAGAGTCCAGGACACCATGGGGGAGACCCAGTACTTC. Its protein is CATSRVQDTMGETQYF.

The rearrangement joins TRBV28 to TRBJ2-7; TRBD1 matches at 10 bases. This CDR3 has 16 amino acids. J gave up 1 base and V 3 bases, and 6 bases lay outside the gene matches. CDR1 MDHEN and CDR2 SYDVKM come from the germline V gene. CDR3 residues: CASSLSRDRGSYEQYF. The CDR3 region has the DNA TGTGCCAGCAGTTTGTCCCGGGACAGGGGATCCTACGAGCAGTACTTC.

This chain connects TRBV19 to TRBJ2-7; D unclear. The V and J ends lost 2 bases and 7 bases respectively, with 9 bases between them. In germline, CDR1 is LNHDA, CDR2 SQIVND (reference sequence). CDR3 length: 12 residues. CDR3 DNA sequence: TGTGCCAGTAGTATATTTGGAGCAGAGCAGTACTTC. Translated: CASSIFGAEQYF.

This clone appeared once. The chain uses TRBV21-1 and TRBJ2-5; the D call of TRBD2 is as the table states it, not checked on the DNA. TRBV21-1 is labeled a pseudogene. The CDR3 contains 17 residues. CDR3 region: CASSKEGLAGVGETQYF. In DNA form, the CDR3 reads TGTGCCAGCAGCAAAGAGGGACTAGCGGGAGTTGGGGAGACCCAGTACTTC.

The chain couples TRBV12-5 to TRBJ2-7; 8 positions agree with TRBD1. Germline V lookup: CDR1 LGHNT, CDR2 FRNRAP. This CDR3 is 16 amino acids long. V gave up 0 bases and J gave up 7 bases; unmatched junction bases: 11. The chain's CDR3 is CASGLVRDRLGVEQYF. The CDR3 DNA reads TGTGCTAGTGGTTTGGTGAGGGACAGGTTGGGTGTAGAGCAGTACTTC.

This clone occurred once. This rearrangement joins TRBV9 to TRBJ2-1, with 9 positions matching TRBD2. CDR3 length: 15 amino acids. Trimming removed 4 bases from V and 8 bases from J; junction bases left unmatched: 10. The germline CDR1 and CDR2 sequences are SGDLS and YYNGEE. The CDR3 bases are TGTGCCAGCAGCACGAGCGGGAGGCCGGGGGATGAGCAGTTCTTC. Translating it yields CASSTSGRPGDEQFF.

The chain is built from TRBV6-5 and TRBJ2-1, with TRBD2 matching 12 bases. The trim removed 5 bases at V and 5 bases at J, leaving 4 bases unmatched. Germline CDR1 and CDR2: MNHEY and SVGAGI. This CDR3 is built from 15 residues. The CDR3 nucleotides are TGTGCCAGCAGTGGCCTAGCGGGGGGGAACAATGAGCAGTTCTTC. Its protein is CASSGLAGGNNEQFF.

The rearrangement links TRBV14 to TRBJ1-3, with D tentatively TRBD1 (6 bases). This CDR3 comprises 15 residues. Germline assignment: CDR1 SGHDN and CDR2 FVKESK. Deletions cut 2 bases from V and 7 bases from J, with 15 bases between. CDR3 sequence (DNA): TGTGCCAGCAGCCAACTAACAGGGCGGTCGAACACCATATATTTT. Protein product: CASSQLTGRSNTIYF.

Notes on this clone: The sample contains more than one DNA sequence encoding this CDR3. The chain employs TRBV27 and TRBJ2-7; D may be TRBD1 (8 bases). Trimming took 8 bases from V and 1 from J, leaving 18 bases between them. Germline CDR1 is MNHEY and CDR2 is SMNVEV (reference sequence). There are 15 residues in the CDR3. The CDR3 reads CASSHRGGSSYEQYF. CDR3 sequence (DNA): TGTGCCAGCTCCCACAGGGGGGGTAGTTCCTACGAGCAGTACTTC.

The V call is TRBV6-5, the J call TRBJ2-1; TRBD2 agrees at 8 bases. Germline values: CDR1 MNHEY, CDR2 SVGAGI. V dropped 2 bases and J dropped 4; count of bases not matched to a gene: 4. This CDR3 is 15 amino acids long. The CDR3 bases are TGTGCCAGCAGTTACGGCGGGGGGCGGTACAATGAGCAGTTCTTC. This encodes CASSYGGGRYNEQFF.

V gene TRBV27 combines with J gene TRBJ2-7, with TRBD2 as a possible D gene (6 bases). Germline loops: CDR1 MNHEY, CDR2 SMNVEV (reference sequence). Trimming shortened V by 3 bases and J by 2 bases, and 11 bases separated the two germline ends. The CDR3 loop spans 14 amino acids. CDR3 coding DNA: TGTGCCAGCAGTTTTAGCGGTAGGACCTACGAGCAGTACTTC. Its translation is CASSFSGRTYEQYF.

This clone was observed a handful of times. The gene calls are TRBV6-4 and TRBJ2-3, with 8 bases aligning to TRBD2. V lost 2 bases to trimming and J lost 4 bases; unmatched junction nucleotides: 2. In germline, CDR1 is MRHNA, CDR2 SNTAGT. The CDR3 contains 14 residues. CDR3: CASSDGAGADTQYF. CDR3 bases: TGTGCCAGCAGTGACGGAGCGGGAGCAGATACGCAGTATTTT.

J is TRBJ1-4 and V is TRBV19; tentatively, D is TRBD1 (5 bases). V dropped 9 bases and J dropped 14 bases, with 28 bases sitting between them. This CDR3 has 15 amino acids. Germline V CDR1 and CDR2: LNHDA, SQIVND (reference sequence). The CDR3 spells CASARREGTYYSLFF. The CDR3 DNA sequence: TGTGCCAGCGCCCGGAGGGAAGGGACTTATTATAGCCTGTTTTTT.

The chain links TRBV5-8 to TRBJ2-1; 7 bases match TRBD2. Germline V gives CDR1 SGHTS, CDR2 YDEGEE. Trimming removed 0 bases from V and 7 bases from J; junction bases left unmatched: 4. The CDR3 spans 14 residues. DNA of the CDR3: TGTGCCAGCAGCTTGGGAGCGGGATTTAATGAGCAGTTCTTC. It specifies CASSLGAGFNEQFF.

The chain carries TRBV5-6 and TRBJ1-1; weak D call: TRBD1 (5 bases). Deletions cut 0 bases from V and 8 bases from J, with 11 bases between. The CDR3 is made up of 13 amino acids. CDR1 is SGHDT and CDR2 is YYEEEE in the germline V gene. DNA for the CDR3: TGTGCCAGCAGCTTGGTGTCGGAGGGGGAAGCTTTCTTT. Amino acids: CASSLVSEGEAFF.

The chain recombines TRBV9 with TRBJ2-5; D ambiguous. The DNA end lines up better with TRBJ2-7; the J call may be wrong. The CDR3 consists of 13 residues. Germline V CDR1 and CDR2: SGDLS, YYNGEE. This CDR3 reads CASSVGSSYEQYF. The CDR3 DNA sequence: TGTGCCAGCAGCGTGGGTAGCTCCTACGAGCAGTACTTC.

This rearrangement joins TRBV19 to TRBJ2-1; 11 bases align to TRBD2. V was clipped by 5 bases and J by 7 bases; unmatched bases: 4. CDR1 LNHDA and CDR2 SQIVND come from the germline V gene (reference sequence). CDR3 size: 14 residues. Written as DNA, the CDR3 is TGTGCCAGTAGTGGGCTAGCGGGAGGTAATGAGCAGTTCTTC. Its protein product is CASSGLAGGNEQFF.

The chain links TRBV7-9 to TRBJ1-3; D is ambiguous. The CDR3 loop spans 15 amino acids. The germline V and J ends were trimmed by 5 bases and 3 bases, with 14 bases remaining between them. Germline V CDR1 and CDR2: SEHNR, FQNEAQ (reference sequence). The CDR3 DNA sequence: TGTGCCAGCAGCGCGAGCGGTGGGATTGGAAACACCATATATTTT. Its protein is CASSASGGIGNTIYF. The full variable domain, its missing parts supplied by reference TRBV7-9 and TRBJ1-3, is DTGVSQNPRHKITKRGQNVTFRCDPISEHNRLYWYRQTLGQGPEFLTYFQNEAQLEKSRLLSDRFSAERPKGSFSTLEIQRTEQGDSAMYLCASSASGGIGNTIYFGEGSWLTVV.

V and J are TRBV13 and TRBJ2-1; TRBD2 matches 8 bases. The CDR3 has 15 amino acids. Germline loops: CDR1 PRHDT, CDR2 FYEKMQ (reference sequence). The ends lost 5 bases at V and 6 bases at J; junction bases unmatched: 9. The CDR3 bases are TGTGCCAGCAGCCCGGGCCCCGGGGGGGGCAATGAGCAGTTCTTC. It specifies CASSPGPGGGNEQFF.

V usage is TRBV11-2 and J usage is TRBJ2-5, with D possibly matching TRBD2 (5 bases). V gave up 10 bases and J gave up 10 bases, with 16 bases separating them. Germline V CDR1 and CDR2: SGHAT, FQNNGV. The CDR3 runs 11 residues. In DNA, the CDR3 is TGTGCCACTCGGGGTGGTCTTAACCAGTACTTC. It specifies CATRGGLNQYF.